This T cell receptor beta chain was documented in a study of T-cell reconstitution after alpha-beta-depleted transplantation in children (dated by TCRdb to 2015 to 2016). About the full investigation: Using TCR repertoire profiling, the study quantitatively followed how T-cell immune reconstitution unfolded in children after TCRalphabeta/CD19-depleted allogeneic hematopoietic cell transplantation.

Note on this clonotype: Its antigen remains unidentified. No base quality information exists; no much larger clone differs at one position.

Receptors were amplified or captured by PCR. Data came from an Illumina HiSeq 2500. To normalize quantification of the TCRbeta repertoire, the TCR libraries were built with molecular barcoding that relied on unique molecular identifiers. TCRdb trimmed public reads at Q25 via fastp, called clones via MiXCR and kept in-frame beta chains. Identical CDR3 protein sequences are pooled into one entry, listed with their most common genes and DNA. The sample table contains more than 500,000 distinct CDR3 sequences; only one count was recorded for about an eighth of them. The top ten clonotypes cover roughly 15% of the sample. Findings and caveats that apply to the study as a whole: Hyperexpanded clone frequencies declined over subsequent months; after one year, T-cell counts and TCRbeta diversity were mostly attributed to newly produced T cells. The apparently early recovery of alphabetaT-cell counts about two months after transplant reportedly depended on only several hundred rapidly expanded clones that came from non-depleted graft cells. In some patients, the high TCRbeta diversity seen at day 60 was put down to recipient T cells and intrathymic progenitors that had survived conditioning.

The CDR3, cysteine through phenylalanine, is 16 amino acids long. Just CDR3 DNA is preserved here, 48 bases in frame from base 1. Trimming removed 4 bases from V and 6 bases from J; the gene matches leave 7 bases unexplained. Looking up the germline V gene yields CDR1 SGDLS and CDR2 YYNGEE. The treatment or condition label, read with the paper, signifies: allogeneic hematopoietic cell transplantation with graft depleted of TCRalphabeta T cells and CD19 B cells. The transplant recipients were children given TCRalphabeta/CD19-depleted allogeneic hematopoietic cell grafts. The V gene is TRBV9 and the J gene is TRBJ2-2, and 12 junction bases match TRBD1. The receptor's source is a female patient aged 2-15 years who had a stem cell transplant for aplastic anemia, so the T cells may come from the graft donor. The sample was PBMCs, mostly from graft donor cells, taken 180 days after TCRalphabeta/CD19-depleted stem cell transplant. The CDR3 loop reads CASSPSGTGGAGELFF. The DNA is TGTGCCAGCAGCCCCTCCGGGACAGGGGGCGCCGGGGAGCTGTTTTTT.